This T cell receptor (beta chain) emerged from a study of control samples from healthy donors and cancer patients. Assay: immunoSEQ multiplex PCR; the TCRdb copy retains only in-frame clones and omits some. In the table there are fewer than 200,000 clones, about 91% of which are singletons. V was cut by 5 bases and J by 1 base, with 9 bases left in between. The CDR3 runs to 14 residues. Germline assignment: CDR1 SGHNT and CDR2 YYREEE (reference sequence). In its sample, this clone was seen once. What was sequenced was blood. The chain carries TRBV5-4 and TRBJ2-2; D possibly matches TRBD1 or TRBD2 (5 bases each). This receptor was identified in a woman aged 25 to 39 in good health. The CDR3 nucleotides read TGTGCCAGCAGACTAGACAGGAACACCGGGGAGCTGTTTTTT. Its translation: CASRLDRNTGELFF.